This T cell receptor (beta chain) was retrieved from a study of human T cells and chemical hapten exposure. Study context: Diphenylcyclopropenone was administered weekly to the scalp of patients throughout the approximately 24-week study. The patient population, which was mostly female, had alopecia areata, totalis or universalis.

Study observations and caveats: A positive correlation with patch test score was found for PT1 expanded TCR counts. Versus controls, expanded TCRs had significantly more large CDR3 similarity clusters.

As regards this clonotype: Its antigen is currently unknown.

Stated time point: patch test 1, 2 weeks after DPC sensitization. The treatment denotes: therapeutic diphenylcyclopropenone sensitization with weekly scalp DPC. TCRdb redid the calling of the RACE reads with MiXCR, one entry per CDR3 protein. Of some 87,000 distinct CDR3 sequences listed, approximately 10% are singletons. V lost 6 bases, J lost 5 bases, and 19 bases lay in between. Germline values: CDR1 SGHAT, CDR2 FQDESV (reference sequence). The CDR3 contains 15 residues. This sequence joins TRBV11-1 and TRBJ2-5; a possible D gene is TRBD2 (5 bases). This clonotype was obtained from a woman in her fifties or sixties with alopecia areata. Some clones in this sample may be carry-over from other donors' samples. The starting material was whole blood, obtained in connection with sensitization to the hapten diphenylcyclopropenone (DPC). CDR3 loop: CASRKGPQDSETQYF. CDR3 coding DNA: TGTGCCAGCAGAAAAGGCCCCCAGGACTCGGAGACCCAGTACTTC.